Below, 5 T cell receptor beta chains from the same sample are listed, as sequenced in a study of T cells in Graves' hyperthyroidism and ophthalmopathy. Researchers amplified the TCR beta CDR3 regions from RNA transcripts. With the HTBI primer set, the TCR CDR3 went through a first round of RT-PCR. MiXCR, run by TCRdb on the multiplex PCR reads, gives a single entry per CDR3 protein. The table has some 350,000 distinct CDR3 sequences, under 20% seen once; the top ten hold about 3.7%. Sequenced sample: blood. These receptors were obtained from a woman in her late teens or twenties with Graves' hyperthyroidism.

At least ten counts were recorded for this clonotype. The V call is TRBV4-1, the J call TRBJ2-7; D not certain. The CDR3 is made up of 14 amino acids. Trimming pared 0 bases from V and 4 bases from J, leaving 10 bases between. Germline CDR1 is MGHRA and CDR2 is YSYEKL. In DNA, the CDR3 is TGCGCCAGCAGCCAAGATGTCGGATTATACGAGCAGTACTTC. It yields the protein CASSQDVGLYEQYF.

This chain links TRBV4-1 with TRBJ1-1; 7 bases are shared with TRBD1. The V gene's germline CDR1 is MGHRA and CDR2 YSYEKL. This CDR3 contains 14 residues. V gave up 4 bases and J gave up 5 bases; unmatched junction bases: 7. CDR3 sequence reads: CASSLGDSKTEAFF. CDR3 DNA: TGCGCCAGCAGCCTCGGGGACAGTAAAACTGAAGCTTTCTTT.

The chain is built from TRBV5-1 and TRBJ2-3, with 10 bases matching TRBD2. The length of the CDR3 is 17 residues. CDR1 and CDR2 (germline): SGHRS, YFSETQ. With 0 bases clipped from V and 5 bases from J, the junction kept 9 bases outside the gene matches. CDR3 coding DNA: TGCGCCAGCAGCTTGGATCTAGCGGGGGCTCTCATAGATACGCAGTATTTT. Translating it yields CASSLDLAGALIDTQYF.

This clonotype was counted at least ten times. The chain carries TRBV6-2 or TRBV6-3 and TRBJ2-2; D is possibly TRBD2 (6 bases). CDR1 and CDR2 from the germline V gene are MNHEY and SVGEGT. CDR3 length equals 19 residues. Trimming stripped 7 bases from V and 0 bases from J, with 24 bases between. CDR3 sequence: CASIHTAAGLTSNTGELFF. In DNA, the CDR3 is TGTGCCAGCATACACACAGCGGCGGGACTTACTTCGAACACCGGGGAGCTGTTTTTT.

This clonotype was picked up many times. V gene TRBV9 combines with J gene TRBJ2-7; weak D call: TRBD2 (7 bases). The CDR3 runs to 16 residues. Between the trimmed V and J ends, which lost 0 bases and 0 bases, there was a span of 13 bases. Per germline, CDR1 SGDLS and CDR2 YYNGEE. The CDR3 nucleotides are TGTGCCAGCAGCGTAGAACCGGGGGGCTACTCCTACGAGCAGTACTTC. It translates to CASSVEPGGYSYEQYF.